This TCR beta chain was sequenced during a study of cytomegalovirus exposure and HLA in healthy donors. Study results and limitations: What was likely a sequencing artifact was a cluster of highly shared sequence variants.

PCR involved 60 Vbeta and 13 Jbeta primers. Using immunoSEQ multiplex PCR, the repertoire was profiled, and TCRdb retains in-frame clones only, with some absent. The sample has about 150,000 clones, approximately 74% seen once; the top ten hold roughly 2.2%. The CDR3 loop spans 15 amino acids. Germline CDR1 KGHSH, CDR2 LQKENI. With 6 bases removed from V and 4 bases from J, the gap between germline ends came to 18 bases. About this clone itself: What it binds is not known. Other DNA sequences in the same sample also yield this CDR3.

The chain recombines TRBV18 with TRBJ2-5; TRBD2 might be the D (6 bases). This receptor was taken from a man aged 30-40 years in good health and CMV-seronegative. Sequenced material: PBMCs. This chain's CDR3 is CASSEGRELAETQYF. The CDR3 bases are TGTGCCAGCTCGGAGGGACGGGAACTAGCAGAGACCCAGTACTTC.